Shown below are 12 T cell receptor beta chains from a single sample sequenced in a study of T cells after yellow fever vaccination (dated by TCRdb to about 2019). The library was made by 5' RACE. The sequencer was an Illumina HiSeq 2500. TCRdb ran its own pipeline on the public reads, namely fastp trimming at Q25 and MiXCR clone calling, and kept in-frame beta chains. Entries that share a CDR3 protein sequence are merged under the most common genes and DNA. For this sample there are about 550,000 distinct CDR3 sequences; under 25% appear just once. The biggest ten clones account for 13% to 15% of the sample. Per the publication, the treatment or condition label means: live attenuated yellow fever vaccine strain. Sample: PBMCs, taken 15 days after the yellow fever booster vaccination. All receptors come from a man younger than 45 who received the YFV17D yellow fever vaccine.

This clonotype was detected a few times. The chain uses TRBV30 and TRBJ2-1; D may be TRBD1 (5 bases). Trimming left V 1 base short and J 9 bases short, with 16 bases between. Per the germline V gene, CDR1 is GTSNPN and CDR2 is SVGIG (reference sequence). This CDR3 has 14 residues. CDR3 sequence (DNA): TGTGCCTGGAGTGAGGAGCTAGGGGTCAGTGAGCAGTTCTTC. Its translation: CAWSEELGVSEQFF.

Only a few counts were recorded for this clonotype. This chain joins TRBV29-1 and TRBJ2-7, with D perhaps matching TRBD1 (6 bases). Germline V gives CDR1 SQVTM, CDR2 ANQGSEA. V shed 6 bases and J shed 6 bases, with 12 bases lying between them. This CDR3 spans 11 amino acids. CDR3 DNA sequence: TGCAGCGTAGTCAGGGGTGGCGAGCAGTACTTC. Translated: CSVVRGGEQYF.

This rearrangement joins TRBV2 to TRBJ2-5; D not certain. Trimming took off 7 bases at V and 0 bases at J, with 9 bases between the two ends. CDR1 and CDR2 from the germline V gene are SNHLY and FYNNEI. The CDR3 sequence is 13 residues long. The DNA of the CDR3 is TGTGCCAGCACTGCGTCGTACCAAGAGACCCAGTACTTC. It yields the protein CASTASYQETQYF.

The rearrangement uses TRBV11-1 and TRBJ2-1; 9 bases are shared with TRBD2. From germline, CDR1 is SGHAT and CDR2 FQDESV (reference sequence). Trimming at V came to 1 base and at J to 3 bases, leaving 10 bases not matched to a gene. The CDR3 totals 18 residues. The CDR3 DNA sequence: TGTGCCAGCAGCTTAGACCGTAGGGGACTAGCAAACTACAATGAGCAGTTCTTC. Encoded protein: CASSLDRRGLANYNEQFF.

The gene calls are TRBV7-6 and TRBJ2-1; 11 bases agree with TRBD2. Germline V lookup: CDR1 SGHVS, CDR2 FNYEAQ. The CDR3 is 15 amino acids. V trimming: 0 bases; J trimming: 9 bases; junction bases outside the gene matches: 4. CDR3 DNA sequence: TGTGCCAGCAGCTTAGCGACTAGCGGGATCGCTGAGCAGTTCTTC. It is translated as CASSLATSGIAEQFF.

The table lists this clonotype with a few counts. The CDR3: CASSLGGTGSYTQYF. The CDR3 DNA follows: TGTGCCAGCAGTCTTGGGGGGACAGGGTCGTATACGCAGTATTTT. The V and J genes are TRBV6-1 and TRBJ2-3; TRBD1 agrees at 9 bases. The CDR3 is made up of 15 amino acids. Losses at the gene ends were 5 bases for V and 7 bases for J; bases not matched to a gene: 10. Germline-derived CDR1 and CDR2 are MNHNS and SASEGT.

V is TRBV5-1 and J is TRBJ2-2; no definite D call. Germline values: CDR1 SGHRS, CDR2 YFSETQ. The ends were cut back, 1 base at V and 0 bases at J, with 7 bases in the middle. The CDR3 loop spans 15 amino acids. The CDR3 DNA follows: TGCGCCAGCAGCTTGATGGGCTCGAACACCGGGGAGCTGTTTTTT. Its translation: CASSLMGSNTGELFF.

This clonotype was detected a few times. The junction differs from germline at one of its ends, possibly a read error. The chain employs TRBV7-7 and TRBJ2-7; TRBD1 aligns across 7 bases. The germline gives CDR1 SSHAT, CDR2 FNYEAQ (reference sequence). The CDR3 is 13 residues long. The CDR3: CASSLGDSGQQYF. As DNA, the CDR3 is TGTGCTAGCAGCTTAGGGGACAGCGGACAGCAGTACTTC.

This clonotype has only a few counts. The V gene is TRBV6-2 or TRBV6-3, the J gene TRBJ2-1, with D maybe TRBD2 (6 bases). Germline CDR1 and CDR2: MNHEY and SVGEGT. This CDR3 is 17 amino acids long. V lost 2 bases and J lost 5, with 19 bases in between. As DNA, the CDR3 is TGTGCCAGCAGTTACGCCCTAGCGCCCCGACCGCACAATGAGCAGTTCTTC. This sequence encodes CASSYALAPRPHNEQFF.

This clonotype was seen once. J is TRBJ2-2 and V is TRBV9; TRBD2 matches at 9 bases. The CDR3 runs to 16 residues. Germline assignment: CDR1 SGDLS and CDR2 YYNGEE. J lost 4 bases, V lost 0 bases, and 4 bases had no gene match. CDR3 sequence (DNA): TGTGCCAGCAGCGTAGTGGCGGGAGGGGTCACCGGGGAGCTGTTTTTT. The encoded protein is CASSVVAGGVTGELFF. The full variable domain, with the rest looked up from reference TRBV9 and TRBJ2-2, is DSGVTQTPKHLITATGQRVTLRCSPRSGDLSVYWYQQSLDQGLQFLIQYYNGEERAKGNILERFSAQQFPDLHSELNLSSLELGDSALYFCASSVVAGGVTGELFFGEGSRLTVL.

V is TRBV7-2 and J is TRBJ2-3, with D uncertain. Germline V gives CDR1 SGHTA, CDR2 FQGNSA. The CDR3 is made up of 12 amino acids. Trimming left V 11 bases short and J 6 bases short, with 15 bases between. CDR3 DNA sequence: TGTGCCTGCGCGGCCCCCGGGGATACGCAGTATTTT. Amino acids: CACAAPGDTQYF.

This clonotype was found a few times. The chain employs TRBV20-1 and TRBJ2-7, with 10 positions matching TRBD2. J lost 3 bases, V lost 3 bases, and 5 bases had no gene match. CDR3 size: 14 residues. Germline assignment: CDR1 DFQATT and CDR2 SNEGSKA (reference sequence). The CDR3 DNA follows: TGCAGTGCTAGCGTTTGGACTAGCGGCTACGAGCAGTACTTC. It translates to CSASVWTSGYEQYF.